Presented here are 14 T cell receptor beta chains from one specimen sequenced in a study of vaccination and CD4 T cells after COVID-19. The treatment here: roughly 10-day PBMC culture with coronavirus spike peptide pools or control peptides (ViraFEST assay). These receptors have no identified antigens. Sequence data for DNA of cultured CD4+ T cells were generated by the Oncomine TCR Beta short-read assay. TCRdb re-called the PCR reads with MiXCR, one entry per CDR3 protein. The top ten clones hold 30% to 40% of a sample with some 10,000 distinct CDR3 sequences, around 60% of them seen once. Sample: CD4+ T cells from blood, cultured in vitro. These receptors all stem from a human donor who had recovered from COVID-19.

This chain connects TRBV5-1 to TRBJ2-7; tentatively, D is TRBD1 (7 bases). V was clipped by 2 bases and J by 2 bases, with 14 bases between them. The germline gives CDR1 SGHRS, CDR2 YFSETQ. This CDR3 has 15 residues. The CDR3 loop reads CASSLDPGGTYEQYF. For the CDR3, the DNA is TGCGCCAGCAGCTTAGACCCAGGGGGGACCTACGAGCAGTACTTC.

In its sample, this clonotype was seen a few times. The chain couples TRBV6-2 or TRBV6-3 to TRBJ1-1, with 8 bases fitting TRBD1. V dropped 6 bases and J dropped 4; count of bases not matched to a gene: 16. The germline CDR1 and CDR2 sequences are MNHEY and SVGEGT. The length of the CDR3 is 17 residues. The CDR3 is CASREGQVKAFGTEAFF. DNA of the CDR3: TGTGCCAGCAGGGAGGGACAGGTCAAGGCCTTTGGCACTGAAGCTTTCTTT.

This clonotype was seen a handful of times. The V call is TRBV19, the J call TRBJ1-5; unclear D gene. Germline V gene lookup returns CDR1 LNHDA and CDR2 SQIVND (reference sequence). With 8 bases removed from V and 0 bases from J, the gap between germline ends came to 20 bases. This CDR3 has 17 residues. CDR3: CASRQRAPVYSNQPQHF. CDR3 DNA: TGTGCCAGTCGGCAGAGGGCGCCAGTCTATAGCAATCAGCCCCAGCATTTT.

The CDR3 nucleotides read TGTGCCAGCAGCTTAAAAGGTGCCTCGGGCACTGAAGCTTTCTTT. Its translation: CASSLKGASGTEAFF. The chain has TRBV5-4 and TRBJ1-1; no clear D gene. The CDR3 runs to 15 residues. The germline V and J ends were trimmed by 2 bases and 4 bases, with 15 bases remaining between them. Germline lookup yields CDR1 SGHNT and CDR2 YYREEE (reference sequence).

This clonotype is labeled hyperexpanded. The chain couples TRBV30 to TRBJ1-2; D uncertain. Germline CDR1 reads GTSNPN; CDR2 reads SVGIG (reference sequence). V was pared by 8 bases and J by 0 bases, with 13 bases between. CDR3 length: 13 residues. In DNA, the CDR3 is TGTGCCAGCAGTCGGGGAGCTAACTATGGCTACACCTTC. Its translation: CASSRGANYGYTF.

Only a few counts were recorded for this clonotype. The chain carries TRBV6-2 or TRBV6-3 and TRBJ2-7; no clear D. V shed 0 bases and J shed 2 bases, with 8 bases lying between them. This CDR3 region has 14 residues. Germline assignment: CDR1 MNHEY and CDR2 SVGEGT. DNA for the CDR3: TGTGCCAGCAGTTACTCGAGGTTAGCCTACGAGCAGTACTTC. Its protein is CASSYSRLAYEQYF.

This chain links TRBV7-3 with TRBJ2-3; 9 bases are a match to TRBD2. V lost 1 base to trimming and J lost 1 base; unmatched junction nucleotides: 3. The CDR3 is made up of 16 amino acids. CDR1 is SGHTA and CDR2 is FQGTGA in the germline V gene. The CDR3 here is CASSLMVAGGTDTQYF. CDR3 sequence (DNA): TGTGCCAGCAGCTTAATGGTAGCGGGGGGCACAGATACGCAGTATTTT.

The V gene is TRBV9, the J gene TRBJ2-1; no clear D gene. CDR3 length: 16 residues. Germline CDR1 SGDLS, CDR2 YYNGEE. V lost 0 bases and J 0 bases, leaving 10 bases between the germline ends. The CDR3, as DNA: TGTGCCAGCAGCGTAGCGCACCCCAGCTCCTACAATGAGCAGTTCTTC. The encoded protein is CASSVAHPSSYNEQFF.

In nucleotides, the CDR3 is TGCAGTGCTAGAGATCCTCGGGCTCAGGGGGCCTATGGCTACACCTTC. Amino acid sequence: CSARDPRAQGAYGYTF. The chain combines TRBV20-1 with TRBJ1-2, with 8 bases identical to TRBD1. J lost 4 bases, V lost 0 bases, and 10 bases had no gene match. The CDR3 has 16 amino acids. CDR1 and CDR2 from the germline V gene are DFQATT and SNEGSKA (reference sequence).

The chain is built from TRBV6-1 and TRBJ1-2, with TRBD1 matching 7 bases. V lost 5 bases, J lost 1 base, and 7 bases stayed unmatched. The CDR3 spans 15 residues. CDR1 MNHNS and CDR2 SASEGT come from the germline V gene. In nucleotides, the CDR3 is TGTGCCAGCAGTCTAGGGGGACAGATTAACTATGGCTACACCTTC. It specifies CASSLGGQINYGYTF.

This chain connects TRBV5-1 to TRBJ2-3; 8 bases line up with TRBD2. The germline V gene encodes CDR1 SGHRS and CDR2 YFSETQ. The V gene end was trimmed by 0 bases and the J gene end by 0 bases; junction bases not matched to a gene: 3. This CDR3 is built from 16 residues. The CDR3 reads CASSLAASGSTDTQYF. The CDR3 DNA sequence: TGCGCCAGCAGCTTGGCCGCTAGCGGGAGCACAGATACGCAGTATTTT. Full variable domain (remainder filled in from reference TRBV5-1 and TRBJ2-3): KAGVTQTPRYLIKTRGQQVTLSCSPISGHRSVSWYQQTPGQGLQFLFEYFSETQRNKGNFPGRFSGRQFSNSRSEMNVSTLELGDSALYLCASSLAASGSTDTQYFGPGTRLTVL.

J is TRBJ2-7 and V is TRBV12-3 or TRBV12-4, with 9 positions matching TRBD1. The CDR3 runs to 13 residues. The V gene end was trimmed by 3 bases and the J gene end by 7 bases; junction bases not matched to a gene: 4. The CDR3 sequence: CASSFNRGREQYF. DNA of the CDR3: TGTGCCAGCAGTTTTAACAGGGGGCGAGAGCAGTACTTC.

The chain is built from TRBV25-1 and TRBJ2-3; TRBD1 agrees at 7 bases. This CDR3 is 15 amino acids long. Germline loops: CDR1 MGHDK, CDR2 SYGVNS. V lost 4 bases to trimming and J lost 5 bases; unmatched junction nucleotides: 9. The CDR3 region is CASSGTGLDGDTQYF. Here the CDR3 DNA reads TGTGCCAGCAGTGGGACAGGTCTAGATGGAGATACGCAGTATTTT.

The DNA of the CDR3 is TGTGCCAGCAGTTCCGGAGACAGGGACACCGGGGAGCTGTTTTTT. The encoded protein is CASSSGDRDTGELFF. The chain recombines TRBV27 with TRBJ2-2; 7 bases agree with TRBD1. CDR1 is MNHEY, CDR2 SMNVEV, per germline (reference sequence). The CDR3 covers 15 residues. The V segment lost 4 bases and the J segment 3 bases; nucleotides outside the gene matches: 5.